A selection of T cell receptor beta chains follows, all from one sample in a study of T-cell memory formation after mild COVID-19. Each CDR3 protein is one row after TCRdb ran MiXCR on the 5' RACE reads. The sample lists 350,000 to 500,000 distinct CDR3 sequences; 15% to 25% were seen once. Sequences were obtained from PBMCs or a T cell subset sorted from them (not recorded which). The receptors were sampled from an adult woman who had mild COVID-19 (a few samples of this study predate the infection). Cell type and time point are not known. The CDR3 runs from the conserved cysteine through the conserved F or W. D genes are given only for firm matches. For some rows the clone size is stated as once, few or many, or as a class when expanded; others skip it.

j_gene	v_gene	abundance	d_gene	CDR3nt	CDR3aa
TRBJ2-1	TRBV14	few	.	TGTGCCAGCAGCCAATGGGACGGTGAGCAGTTCTTC	CASSQWDGEQFF
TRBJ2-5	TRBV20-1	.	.	TGCAGTGCTAGTCGACCGGCAACCCAAGAGACCCAGTACTTC	CSASRPATQETQYF
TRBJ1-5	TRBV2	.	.	TGTGCCAGCAGTGAAACTCCTCACAGCGGGCGAATCGGGAGTAATCAGCCCCAGCATTTT	CASSETPHSGRIGSNQPQHF
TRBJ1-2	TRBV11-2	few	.	TGTGCCAGCAGCTTATCGGCAGGGCGGGAGGGCTACACCTTC	CASSLSAGREGYTF
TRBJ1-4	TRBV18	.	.	TGTGCCAGCTCACCAAGACAGCTGGCAACTAATGAGAAACTGTTTTTT	CASSPRQLATNEKLFF
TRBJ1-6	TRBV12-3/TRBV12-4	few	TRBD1	TGTGCCAGCAGTCTCTCCGGGACAGGGAACAATTCACCCCTCCACTTT	CASSLSGTGNNSPLHF
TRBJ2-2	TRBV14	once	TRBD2	TGTGCCAGCAGCCAACCGGGACTAGCGGGAAACACCGGGGAGCTGTTTTTT	CASSQPGLAGNTGELFF
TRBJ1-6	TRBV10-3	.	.	TGTGCCATCAGAGACGGACACAAGGATAATTCACCCCTCCACTTT	CAIRDGHKDNSPLHF
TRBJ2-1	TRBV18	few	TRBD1	TGTGCCAGCTCGCAGATCAGCCGAGGGGGACAGACTGACAATGAGCAGTTCTTC	CASSQISRGGQTDNEQFF
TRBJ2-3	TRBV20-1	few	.	TGCAGTGCTAGCGGAGATACGCAGTATTTT	CSASGDTQYF
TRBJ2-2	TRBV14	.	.	TGTGCCAGCAGCCAAGATATGGGGCGGAACACCGGGGAGCTGTTTTTT	CASSQDMGRNTGELFF
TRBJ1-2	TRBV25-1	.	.	TGTGCCAGCAGGGGCGACGGGGATAACTATGGCTACACCTTC	CASRGDGDNYGYTF
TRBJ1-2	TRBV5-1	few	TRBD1	TGCGCCAGCAGCTATGATACAGGGGGCTTGTCTGGCTACACCTTC	CASSYDTGGLSGYTF
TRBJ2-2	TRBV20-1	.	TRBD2	TGCAGTGCCCAGGACAGGAGACTAGCGGGGGGAATTAACACCGGGGAGCTGTTTTTT	CSAQDRRLAGGINTGELFF